The 23 T cell receptor beta chains below come from one sample, sequenced in a study of glioma-infiltrating T cells after dendritic cell vaccination. TCRdb's copy holds only in-frame clones and misses some; the assay was immunoSEQ multiplex PCR. Of under 70,000 clones listed, about 81% were seen once; the top ten hold 9.2%. The sample here was blood, taken before dendritic cell vaccination. These receptor sequences come from a human donor with glioblastoma.

The V gene is TRBV1, the J gene TRBJ2-6; the table's D gene call, TRBD1, was not cross checked with the DNA. TRBV1 counts as a pseudogene. The CDR3 contains 18 residues. The CDR3 protein is CTSSQDRGTGRGANVLTF. The DNA for the CDR3 is TGCACCAGCAGCCAAGATCGGGGAACAGGGAGAGGGGCCAACGTCCTGACTTTC.

The chain couples TRBV7-2 to TRBJ1-4; D possibly corresponds to TRBD1 (5 bases). The CDR3 contains 14 residues. V was trimmed by 6 bases and J by 5 bases, leaving 13 bases between them. The germline CDR1 and CDR2 sequences are SGHTA and FQGNSA. As DNA, the CDR3 is TGTGCCAGCAGACCAGGGCCCCTAAATGAAAAACTGTTTTTT. It translates to CASRPGPLNEKLFF.

The chain joins TRBV19 to TRBJ1-1, with a possible D match to TRBD1 (5 bases). CDR1 and CDR2 (germline): LNHDA, SQIVND (reference sequence). CDR3 length: 13 amino acids. V shed 7 bases and J shed 0 bases, with 9 bases lying between them. CDR3 nucleotide sequence: TGTGCCAGTACCTTGACAGTGAACACTGAAGCTTTCTTT. Translation gives CASTLTVNTEAFF.

CDR3 loop: CASSLQPDGVYNEQFF. The CDR3 DNA reads TGCGCCAGCAGCTTGCAACCGGACGGGGTCTACAATGAGCAGTTCTTC. The chain couples TRBV5-1 to TRBJ2-1; the D gene is possibly TRBD2 (5 bases). The CDR3 is 16 amino acids. The germline V gene encodes CDR1 SGHRS and CDR2 YFSETQ. V shed 1 base and J shed 3 bases, with 14 bases lying between them.

The CDR3 loop is CASSALGQANTGELFF. CDR3 DNA sequence: TGTGCCAGCAGTGCTCTGGGACAGGCGAACACCGGGGAGCTGTTTTTT. The chain is built from TRBV2 and TRBJ2-2, with 8 bases identical to TRBD1. CDR3 length: 16 residues. V gave up 4 bases and J gave up 0 bases; unmatched junction bases: 4. Germline V gives CDR1 SNHLY, CDR2 FYNNEI.

V and J are TRBV7-2 and TRBJ2-7, with 7 nucleotides matching TRBD2. This CDR3 spans 16 amino acids. Trimming cost V 4 bases and J 3 bases; bases outside gene matches: 12. The germline gives CDR1 SGHTA, CDR2 FQGNSA. CDR3 protein: CASSYSGSPPGYEQYF. DNA for the CDR3: TGTGCCAGCAGCTATAGCGGGTCGCCACCAGGCTACGAGCAGTACTTC.

The gene calls are TRBV5-4 and TRBJ1-1; maybe TRBD1 (5 bases). The V and J ends lost 3 bases and 4 bases respectively, with 19 bases between them. CDR1 is SGHNT and CDR2 is YYREEE in the germline V gene (reference sequence). The length of the CDR3 is 16 residues. CDR3 coding DNA: TGTGCCAGCAGCTCACCAGACCGCGGGGGGTCCACTGAAGCTTTCTTT. Translated, it gives CASSSPDRGGSTEAFF.

The chain joins TRBV6-5 to TRBJ2-3; D is perhaps TRBD2 (5 bases). The germline V gene encodes CDR1 MNHEY and CDR2 SVGAGI. V was cut by 0 bases and J by 8 bases, with 15 bases left in between. The CDR3 covers 15 residues. CDR3 in amino acids: CASSYSPGLAGTQYF. The CDR3 nucleotides read TGTGCCAGCAGTTACTCGCCGGGTCTAGCCGGTACGCAGTATTTT.

V usage is TRBV4-2 and J usage is TRBJ2-5; D is ambiguous. The V end was cut by 4 bases, the J end by 0 bases, with 6 bases between. The CDR3 is 13 residues long. The germline CDR1 and CDR2 sequences are LGHNA and YNFKEQ. The CDR3: CASSPEYQETQYF. The CDR3 nucleotides are TGTGCCAGCAGCCCGGAGTACCAAGAGACCCAGTACTTC.

This clone was counted a few times. The chain has TRBV5-1 and TRBJ2-3; TRBD2 matches 7 bases. V was pared by 0 bases and J by 1 base, with 2 bases of the junction left unmatched. The CDR3 covers 15 residues. Germline CDR1 and CDR2: SGHRS and YFSETQ. The CDR3 DNA is TGCGCCAGCAGCTTGGTTGCGGGGGGCACAGATACGCAGTATTTT. It translates to CASSLVAGGTDTQYF.

This clone occurred a few times. This chain connects TRBV2 to TRBJ1-5, with TRBD1 matching over 10 bases. Per the germline V gene, CDR1 is SNHLY and CDR2 is FYNNEI. Trimming cost V 7 bases and J 6 bases; bases outside gene matches: 6. The length of the CDR3 is 14 residues. The CDR3 DNA reads as TGTGCCAGCAATCCGGACAGGGGGATTCAGCCCCAGCATTTT. Encoded protein: CASNPDRGIQPQHF.

J is TRBJ2-7 and V is TRBV11-2, with D possibly TRBD2 on 5 matching bases. V lost 3 bases and J 9 bases, leaving 12 bases between the germline ends. The V gene's germline CDR1 is SGHAT and CDR2 FQNNGV. There are 12 residues in the CDR3. The CDR3 region has the DNA TGTGCCAGCAGCTTGAGGGTGCCGGTGCAGTACTTC. It is translated as CASSLRVPVQYF. The full variable domain, its missing parts supplied by reference TRBV11-2 and TRBJ2-7, is EAGVAQSPRYKIIEKRQSVAFWCNPISGHATLYWYQQILGQGPKLLIQFQNNGVVDDSQLPKDRFSAERLKGVDSTLKIQPAKLEDSAVYLCASSLRVPVQYFGPGTRLTVT.

The chain carries TRBV6-5 and TRBJ2-1; maybe TRBD1 (5 bases). Germline CDR1 reads MNHEY; CDR2 reads SVGAGI. The CDR3 contains 16 residues. Trimming cost V 4 bases and J 3 bases, with 16 bases left between them. CDR3 residues: CASSSLSGANYNEQFF. The CDR3 bases are TGTGCCAGCAGTTCCCTCAGTGGGGCCAACTACAATGAGCAGTTCTTC.

This clone was counted only a few times. The gene calls are TRBV6-4 and TRBJ1-3; D is uncertain. There are 12 residues in the CDR3. V was clipped by 3 bases and J by 8 bases, with 8 bases between them. Germline CDR1 is MRHNA and CDR2 is SNTAGT. For the CDR3, the DNA is TGTGCCAGCAGTGAGGAGTACGACACCATATATTTT. Translated: CASSEEYDTIYF.

The V gene is TRBV28, the J gene TRBJ1-6, with a weak D call TRBD1 (6 bases). This CDR3 contains 15 residues. The V gene's germline CDR1 is MDHEN and CDR2 SYDVKM. V was clipped by 6 bases and J by 6 bases, with 15 bases between them. CDR3 loop: CASRDRYRVNSPLHF. CDR3 nucleotide sequence: TGTGCCAGCAGGGACAGATACAGGGTTAATTCACCCCTCCACTTT. Combining the CDR3 with reference TRBV28 and TRBJ1-6 gives the whole variable domain DVKVTQSSRYLVKRTGEKVFLECVQDMDHENMFWYRQDPGLGLRLIYFSYDVKMKEKGDIPEGYSVSREKKERFSLILESASTNQTSMYLCASRDRYRVNSPLHFGNGTRLTVT.

V gene TRBV5-1 combines with J gene TRBJ2-6, with 8 bases matching TRBD2. V dropped 1 base and J dropped 2; count of bases not matched to a gene: 5. CDR1 is SGHRS, CDR2 YFSETQ, per germline. The CDR3 has 17 residues. CDR3 nucleotides: TGCGCCAGCAGCTTGACCTCGGGGGGGGCTGGGGCCAACGTCCTGACTTTC. Translating it yields CASSLTSGGAGANVLTF.

The rearrangement uses TRBV5-6 and TRBJ2-7; 8 nucleotides agree with TRBD1. The germline CDR1 and CDR2 sequences are SGHDT and YYEEEE. The J segment lost 0 bases and the V segment lost 0 bases, leaving 2 bases of the junction unmatched. The CDR3 length is 15 residues. CDR3 sequence reads: CASSLGQGHSYEQYF. The CDR3 DNA follows: TGTGCCAGCAGCTTGGGACAGGGGCACTCCTACGAGCAGTACTTC. Looking up the rest from reference TRBV5-6 and TRBJ2-7 gives the full variable domain: DAGVTQSPTHLIKTRGQQVTLRCSPKSGHDTVSWYQQALGQGPQFIFQYYEEEERQRGNFPDRFSGHQFPNYSSELNVNALLLGDSALYLCASSLGQGHSYEQYFGPGTRLTVT.

V gene TRBV30 combines with J gene TRBJ1-2, with unresolved D. The germline V and J ends were trimmed by 2 bases and 8 bases, with 12 bases remaining between them. Germline CDR1 is GTSNPN and CDR2 is SVGIG (reference sequence). CDR3 length equals 12 residues. Written as DNA, the CDR3 is TGTGCCTGGAGTTCCCCCAGGAGGGGCTACACCTTC. It translates to CAWSSPRRGYTF.

This clone was seen just once. This chain links TRBV6-6 with TRBJ2-1; D is ambiguous. The CDR3 is 12 residues long. Trimming removed 7 bases at V and 8 bases at J, with 12 bases between. Germline CDR1 is MNHNY and CDR2 is SVGAGI (reference sequence). DNA for the CDR3: TGTGCCAGCATAGGTCGTGGAGATGAGCAGTTCTTC. It yields the protein CASIGRGDEQFF.

The rearrangement uses TRBV6-5 and TRBJ1-6; a possible D gene is TRBD1 (5 bases). The CDR3 has 15 residues. V gave up 7 bases and J gave up 9 bases, with 19 bases separating them. Germline CDR1 MNHEY, CDR2 SVGAGI. This CDR3 reads CASTPGVQVISPLHF. Written as DNA, the CDR3 is TGTGCCAGCACGCCCGGTGTACAGGTGATTTCACCCCTCCACTTT.

V gene TRBV19 combines with J gene TRBJ2-7; 8 bases fit TRBD1. The CDR3 length is 15 residues. Germline-derived CDR1 and CDR2 are LNHDA and SQIVND (reference sequence). V gave up 4 bases and J gave up 2 bases; unmatched junction bases: 7. The CDR3 DNA reads as TGTGCCAGTAGTAGCGGGACAGGATCTGCCTACGAGCAGTACTTC. This encodes CASSSGTGSAYEQYF.

The chain employs TRBV28 and TRBJ1-2; D not certain. This CDR3 is built from 14 residues. Germline V gene lookup returns CDR1 MDHEN and CDR2 SYDVKM. Between the trimmed V and J ends, which lost 3 bases and 7 bases, there was a span of 15 bases. In nucleotides, the CDR3 is TGTGCCAGCAGTTTGTCTGGGCCTCTGGGTGGCTACACCTTC. It yields the protein CASSLSGPLGGYTF.

The chain joins TRBV15 to TRBJ1-4, with D uncertain. V was clipped by 0 bases and J by 8 bases, with 10 bases between them. The CDR3 is made up of 14 amino acids. Germline V gene sequence: CDR1 LNHNV, CDR2 YYDKDF (reference sequence). For the CDR3, the DNA is TGTGCCACCAGCAGAGACCTAGTCCGGGAAAAACTGTTTTTT. As protein: CATSRDLVREKLFF.